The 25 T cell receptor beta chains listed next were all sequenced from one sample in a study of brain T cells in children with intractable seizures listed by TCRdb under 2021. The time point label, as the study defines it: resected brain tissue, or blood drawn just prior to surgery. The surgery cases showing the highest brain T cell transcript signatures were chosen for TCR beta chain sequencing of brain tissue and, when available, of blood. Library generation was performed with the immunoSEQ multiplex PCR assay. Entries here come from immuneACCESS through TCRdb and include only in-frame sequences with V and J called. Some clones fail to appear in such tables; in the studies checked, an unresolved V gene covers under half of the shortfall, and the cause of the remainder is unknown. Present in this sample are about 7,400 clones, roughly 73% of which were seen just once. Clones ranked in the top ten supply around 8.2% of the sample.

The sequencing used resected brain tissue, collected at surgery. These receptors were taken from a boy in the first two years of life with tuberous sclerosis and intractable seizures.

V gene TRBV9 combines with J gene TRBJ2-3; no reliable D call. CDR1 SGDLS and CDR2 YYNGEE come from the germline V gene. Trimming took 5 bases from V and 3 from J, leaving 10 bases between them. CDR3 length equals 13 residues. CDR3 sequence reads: CASSLAPTDTQYF. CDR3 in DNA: TGTGCCAGCAGTTTAGCCCCGACAGATACGCAGTATTTT.

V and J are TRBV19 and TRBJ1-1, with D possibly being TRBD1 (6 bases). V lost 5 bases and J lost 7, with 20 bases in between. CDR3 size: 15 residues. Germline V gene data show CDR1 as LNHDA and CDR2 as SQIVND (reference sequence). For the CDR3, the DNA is TGTGCCAGTAGTCCGCGGACAGTCCCTGATTTTGAAGCTTTCTTT. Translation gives CASSPRTVPDFEAFF.

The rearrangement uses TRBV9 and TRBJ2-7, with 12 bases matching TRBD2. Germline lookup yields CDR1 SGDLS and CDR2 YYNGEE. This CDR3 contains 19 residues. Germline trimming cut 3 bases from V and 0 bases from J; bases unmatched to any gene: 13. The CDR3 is CASSATSGSLPHSSYEQYF. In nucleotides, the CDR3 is TGTGCCAGCAGCGCGACTAGCGGGAGCCTACCCCATAGCTCCTACGAGCAGTACTTC.

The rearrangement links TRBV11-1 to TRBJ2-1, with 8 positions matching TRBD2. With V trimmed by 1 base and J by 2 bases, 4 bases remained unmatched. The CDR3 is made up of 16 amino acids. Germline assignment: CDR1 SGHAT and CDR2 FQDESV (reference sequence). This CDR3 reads CASSLDAGGTYNEQFF. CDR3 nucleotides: TGTGCCAGCAGCTTAGACGCGGGGGGAACCTACAATGAGCAGTTCTTC.

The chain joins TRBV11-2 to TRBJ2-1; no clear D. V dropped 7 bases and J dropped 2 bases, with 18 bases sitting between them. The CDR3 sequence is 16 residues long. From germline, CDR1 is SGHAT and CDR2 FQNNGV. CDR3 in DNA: TGTGCCAGCATCCAAGGGATCTCCCGGCCCTACAATGAGCAGTTCTTC. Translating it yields CASIQGISRPYNEQFF.

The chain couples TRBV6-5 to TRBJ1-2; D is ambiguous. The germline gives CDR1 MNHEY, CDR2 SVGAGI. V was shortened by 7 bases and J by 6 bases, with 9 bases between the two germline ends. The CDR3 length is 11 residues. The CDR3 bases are TGTGCCAGCAAGGTTATCGATGGCTACACCTTC. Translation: CASKVIDGYTF.

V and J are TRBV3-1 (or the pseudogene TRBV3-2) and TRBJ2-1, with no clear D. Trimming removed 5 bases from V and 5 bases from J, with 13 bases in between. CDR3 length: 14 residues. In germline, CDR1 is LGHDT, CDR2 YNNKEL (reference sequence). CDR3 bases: TGTGCCAGCAGCGGCGCGTGTCCCGACAATGAGCAGTTCTTC. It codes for CASSGACPDNEQFF.

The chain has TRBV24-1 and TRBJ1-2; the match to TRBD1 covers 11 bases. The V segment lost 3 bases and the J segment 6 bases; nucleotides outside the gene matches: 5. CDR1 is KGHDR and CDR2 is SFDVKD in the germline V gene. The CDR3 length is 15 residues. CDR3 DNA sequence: TGTGCCACCAGTGATCTCGGACAGGGGGCGGATGGCTACACCTTC. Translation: CATSDLGQGADGYTF.

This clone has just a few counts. CDR3 region: CSVDPGGTGTYGYTF. The CDR3 DNA reads TGCAGCGTTGACCCGGGTGGGACAGGGACGTATGGCTACACCTTC. The J gene is TRBJ1-2, the V gene TRBV29-1, with TRBD1 identical over 9 bases. CDR1 is SQVTM, CDR2 ANQGSEA, per germline. The CDR3 consists of 15 residues. After removal of 3 bases from V and 5 bases from J, the junction contained 10 bases not matched to a gene.

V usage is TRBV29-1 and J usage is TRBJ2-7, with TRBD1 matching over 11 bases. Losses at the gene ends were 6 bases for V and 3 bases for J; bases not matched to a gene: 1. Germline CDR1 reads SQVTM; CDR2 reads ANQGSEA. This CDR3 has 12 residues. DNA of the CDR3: TGCAGCGTGGGGACAGGGGGCTACGAGCAGTACTTC. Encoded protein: CSVGTGGYEQYF.

This CDR3 reads CASSAMGLTQETQYF. CDR3 nucleotides: TGTGCCAGCAGCGCGATGGGACTCACCCAAGAGACCCAGTACTTC. The chain has TRBV5-5 and TRBJ2-5, with a possible D match to TRBD2 (6 bases). CDR1 is SGHKS, CDR2 YYEKEE, per germline (reference sequence). V was shortened by 4 bases and J by 1 base, with 14 bases between the two germline ends. The CDR3 covers 15 residues. Filled out from reference TRBV5-5 and TRBJ2-5, the complete variable domain reads DAGVTQSPTHLIKTRGQQVTLRCSPISGHKSVSWYQQVLGQGPQFIFQYYEKEERGRGNFPDRFSARQFPNYSSELNVNALLLGDSALYLCASSAMGLTQETQYFGPGTRLLVL.

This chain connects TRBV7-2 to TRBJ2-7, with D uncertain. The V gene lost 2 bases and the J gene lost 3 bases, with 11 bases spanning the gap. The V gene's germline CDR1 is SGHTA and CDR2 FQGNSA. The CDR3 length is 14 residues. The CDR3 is CASSLSITDYEQYF. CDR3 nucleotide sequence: TGTGCCAGCAGCTTAAGCATTACCGACTACGAGCAGTACTTC.

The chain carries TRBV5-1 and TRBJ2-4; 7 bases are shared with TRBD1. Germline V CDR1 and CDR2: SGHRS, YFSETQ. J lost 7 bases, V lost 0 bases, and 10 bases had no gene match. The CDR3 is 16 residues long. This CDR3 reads CASSLARGGEVNIQYF. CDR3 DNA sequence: TGCGCCAGCAGCTTGGCTAGAGGGGGCGAGGTTAACATTCAGTACTTC.

As DNA, the CDR3 is TGCAGCGTCGGCTCAGGACTCCTGAGGCCCGGGGAGCTGTTTTTT. Protein product: CSVGSGLLRPGELFF. The gene calls are TRBV29-1 and TRBJ2-2; TRBD2 might be the D (5 bases). CDR3 length equals 15 residues. Trimming shortened V by 6 bases and J by 6 bases, and 20 bases separated the two germline ends. CDR1 and CDR2 (germline): SQVTM, ANQGSEA.

The CDR3 DNA is TGTGCAAGTCGCTTACCTAAACAGGGTGCCCCCCATCGTGAGCAGTACTTC. Residues: CASRLPKQGAPHREQYF. The rearrangement uses TRBV12-2 and TRBJ2-7; no check of the table's D call, TRBD1, against the DNA was made. TRBV12-2 is deemed a pseudogene. The CDR3 runs 17 residues.

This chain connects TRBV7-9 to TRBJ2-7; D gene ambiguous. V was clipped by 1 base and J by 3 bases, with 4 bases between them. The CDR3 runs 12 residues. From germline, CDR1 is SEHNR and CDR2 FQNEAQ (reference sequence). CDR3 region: CASSLDNYEQYF. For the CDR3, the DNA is TGTGCCAGCAGCTTAGACAACTACGAGCAGTACTTC.

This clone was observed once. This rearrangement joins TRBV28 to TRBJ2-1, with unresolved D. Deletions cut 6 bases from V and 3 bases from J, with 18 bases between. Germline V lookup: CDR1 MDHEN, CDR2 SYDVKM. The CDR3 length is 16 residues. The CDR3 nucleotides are TGTGCCAGCAGCAAGCCTGGACCCCTGGGCTACAATGAGCAGTTCTTC. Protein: CASSKPGPLGYNEQFF. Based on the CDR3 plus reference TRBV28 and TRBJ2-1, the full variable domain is DVKVTQSSRYLVKRTGEKVFLECVQDMDHENMFWYRQDPGLGLRLIYFSYDVKMKEKGDIPEGYSVSREKKERFSLILESASTNQTSMYLCASSKPGPLGYNEQFFGPGTRLTVL.

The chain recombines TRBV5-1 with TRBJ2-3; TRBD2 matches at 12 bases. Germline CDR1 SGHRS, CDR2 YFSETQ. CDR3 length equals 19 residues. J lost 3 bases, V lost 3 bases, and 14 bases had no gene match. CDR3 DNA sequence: TGCGCCAGCAGCTGGACCGGACTAGCGGGATCCACGGAAACAGATACGCAGTATTTT. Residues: CASSWTGLAGSTETDTQYF.

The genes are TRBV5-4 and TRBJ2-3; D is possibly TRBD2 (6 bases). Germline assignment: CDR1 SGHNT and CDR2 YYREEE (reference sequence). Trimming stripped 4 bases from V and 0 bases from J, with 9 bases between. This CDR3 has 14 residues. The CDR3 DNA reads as TGTGCCAGCAGCGTTAGCGGTAGCACAGATACGCAGTATTTT. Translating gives CASSVSGSTDTQYF.

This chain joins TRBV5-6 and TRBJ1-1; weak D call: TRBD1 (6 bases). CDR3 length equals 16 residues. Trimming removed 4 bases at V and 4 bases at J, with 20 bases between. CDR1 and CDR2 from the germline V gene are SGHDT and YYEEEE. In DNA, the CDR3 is TGTGCCAGCAGCATAACAAGCGGGGGGCGGAGCACTGAAGCTTTCTTT. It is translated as CASSITSGGRSTEAFF.

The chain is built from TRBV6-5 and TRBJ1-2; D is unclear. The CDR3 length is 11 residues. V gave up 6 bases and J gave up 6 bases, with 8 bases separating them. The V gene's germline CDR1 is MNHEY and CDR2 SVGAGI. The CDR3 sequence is CASRTVDGYTF. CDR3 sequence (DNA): TGTGCCAGCAGGACCGTTGATGGCTACACCTTC.

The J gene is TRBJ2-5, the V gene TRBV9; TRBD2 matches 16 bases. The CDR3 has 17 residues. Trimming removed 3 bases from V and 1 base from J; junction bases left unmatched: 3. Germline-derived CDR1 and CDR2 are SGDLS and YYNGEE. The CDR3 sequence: CASSAGTSGGAQETQYF. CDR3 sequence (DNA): TGTGCCAGCAGCGCAGGGACTAGCGGGGGGGCCCAAGAGACCCAGTACTTC.

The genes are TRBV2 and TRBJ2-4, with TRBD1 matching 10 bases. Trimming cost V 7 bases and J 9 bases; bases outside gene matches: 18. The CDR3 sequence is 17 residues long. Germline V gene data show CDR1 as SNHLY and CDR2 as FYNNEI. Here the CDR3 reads CASNSGVTGGFGVIQYF. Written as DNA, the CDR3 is TGTGCCAGCAATTCGGGGGTGACAGGGGGCTTCGGGGTCATTCAGTACTTC.

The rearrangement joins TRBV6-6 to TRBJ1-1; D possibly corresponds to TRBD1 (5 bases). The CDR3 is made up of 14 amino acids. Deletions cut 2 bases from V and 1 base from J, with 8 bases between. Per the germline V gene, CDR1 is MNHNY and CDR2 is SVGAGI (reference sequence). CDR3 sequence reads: CASSYRGENTEAFF. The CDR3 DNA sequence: TGTGCCAGCAGTTACCGGGGGGAGAACACTGAAGCTTTCTTT.

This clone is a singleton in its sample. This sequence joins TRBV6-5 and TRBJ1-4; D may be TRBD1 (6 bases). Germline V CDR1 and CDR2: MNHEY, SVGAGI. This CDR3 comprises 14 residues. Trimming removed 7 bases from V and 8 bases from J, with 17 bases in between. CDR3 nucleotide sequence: TGTGCCAGCATCGATGACACAAGGGGGGAAAAACTGTTTTTT. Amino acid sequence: CASIDDTRGEKLFF.